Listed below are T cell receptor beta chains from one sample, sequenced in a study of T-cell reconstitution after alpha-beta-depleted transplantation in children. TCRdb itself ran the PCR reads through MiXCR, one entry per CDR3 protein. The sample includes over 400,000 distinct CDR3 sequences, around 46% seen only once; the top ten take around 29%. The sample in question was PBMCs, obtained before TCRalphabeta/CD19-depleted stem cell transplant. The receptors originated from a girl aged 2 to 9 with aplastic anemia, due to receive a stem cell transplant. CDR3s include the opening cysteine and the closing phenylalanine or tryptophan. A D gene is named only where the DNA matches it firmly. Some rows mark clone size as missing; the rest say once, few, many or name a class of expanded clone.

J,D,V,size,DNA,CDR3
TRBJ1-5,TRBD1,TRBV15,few,TGTGCCACCAGCAGAGATAGGGGGCCTCAGCCCCAGCATTTT,CATSRDRGPQPQHF
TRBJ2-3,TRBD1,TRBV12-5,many,TGTGCTAGTGCCGGGACAGGCACAGATACGCAGTATTTT,CASAGTGTDTQYF
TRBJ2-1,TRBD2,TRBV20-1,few,TGCAGTGCCACCCACTCCAGGGCTAGCGGGAACAATGAGCAGTTCTTC,CSATHSRASGNNEQFF
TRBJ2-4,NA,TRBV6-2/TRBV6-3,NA,TGTGCCAGCAGTTCCTACTTGACAGGACCCCTAGCCAAAAACATTCAGTACTTC,CASSSYLTGPLAKNIQYF
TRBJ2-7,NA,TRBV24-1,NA,TGTGCCACCAGTGAGGGCGACTACGAGCAGTACTTC,CATSEGDYEQYF
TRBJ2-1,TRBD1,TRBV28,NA,TGTGCCAGCAGTCGCGCACGACAGGGCCCCTACAATGAGCAGTTCTTC,CASSRARQGPYNEQFF
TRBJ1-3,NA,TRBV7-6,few,TGTGCCAGCAGCCCACTGACCGGGGGCACCATATATTTT,CASSPLTGGTIYF
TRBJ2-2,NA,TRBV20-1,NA,TGCAGTGCTAGAGGGACCGGACGTTCGAACACCGGGGAGCTGTTTTTT,CSARGTGRSNTGELFF
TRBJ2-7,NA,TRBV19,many,TGTGCCAGTGCGGGACAGCTAACCTACGAGCAGTACTTC,CASAGQLTYEQYF
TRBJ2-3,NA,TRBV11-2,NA,TGTGCCAGCAGCTCCCAGACGCAGTATTTT,CASSSQTQYF
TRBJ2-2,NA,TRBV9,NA,TGTGCCAGCAGCGCCCGACGCGGAACCGGGGAGCTGTTTTTT,CASSARRGTGELFF
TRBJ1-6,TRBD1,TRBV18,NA,TGTGCCAGCTCACCTGCACAGGGGCGTAATTCACCCCTCCACTTT,CASSPAQGRNSPLHF
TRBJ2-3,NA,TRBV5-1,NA,TGCGCCAGCAGCTTGGCCGACGTTTGGGATACGCAGTATTTT,CASSLADVWDTQYF